The T cell receptor beta chain under discussion was sequenced for a study of T-cell memory formation after mild COVID-19. General study results and limits: A subset of responding clones appeared in pre-infection memory, suggesting cross-reactive memory joined. Researchers could not confirm that second-wave clones peaking on day 37 targeted SARS-CoV-2. Mostly located in CM and EM were contracting CD4+ clones, with contracting CD8+ clones located in EMRA.

Comment on this clonotype: The antigen is not known.

Germline V CDR1 and CDR2: MNHEY, SVGAGI. Trimming left V 0 bases short and J 0 bases short, with 12 bases between. The CDR3 runs to 18 residues. cDNA libraries for TCR alpha and TCR beta, carrying sample barcodes and UMIs, came from 5'RACE with constant-segment primers. TCRdb ran MiXCR on the 5' RACE reads and lists one entry per CDR3 protein. The sample contains 380,000 or so distinct CDR3 sequences, roughly 14% of which appear only once. Sequenced: PBMCs or a T cell subset sorted from them (not recorded which). This rearrangement joins TRBV6-5 to TRBJ2-6; D is undetermined. The sequence derives from a man aged 18 to 30 who had mild COVID-19 (a few samples of this study predate the infection). Cell type and time point are not known. The CDR3 DNA sequence: TGTGCCAGCAGTTACTCGCGGCAGAAAGCCTCTGGGGCCAACGTCCTGACTTTC. It codes for CASSYSRQKASGANVLTF.